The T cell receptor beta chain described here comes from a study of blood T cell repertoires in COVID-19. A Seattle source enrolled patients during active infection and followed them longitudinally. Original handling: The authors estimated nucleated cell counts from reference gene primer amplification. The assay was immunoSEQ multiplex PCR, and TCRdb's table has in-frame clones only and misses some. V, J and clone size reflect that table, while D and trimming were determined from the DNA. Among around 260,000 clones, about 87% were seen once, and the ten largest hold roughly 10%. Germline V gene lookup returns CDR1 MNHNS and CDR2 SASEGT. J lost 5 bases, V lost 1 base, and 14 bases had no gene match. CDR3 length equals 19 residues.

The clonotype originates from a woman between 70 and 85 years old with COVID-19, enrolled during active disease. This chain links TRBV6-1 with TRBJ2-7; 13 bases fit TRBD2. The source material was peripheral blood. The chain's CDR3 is CASSEGTSGRWVKGHEQYF. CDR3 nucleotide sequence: TGTGCCAGCAGTGAAGGGACTAGCGGGAGATGGGTAAAGGGCCACGAGCAGTACTTC.